Each of the 15 T cell receptor beta chains below was sequenced from the same sample in a study of CD8+ T cells in alopecia areata (dated by TCRdb to 2016 to 2018). Libraries came from the immunoSEQ multiplex PCR assay. RNA was extracted from all samples and reverse transcribed into cDNA, which served as template for TCR sequencing. Here the immuneACCESS table is served through TCRdb, limited to in-frame sequences with V and J called. Missing clones are a known gap in these copies; in checked studies unresolved V genes cover under half, and the rest lacks a known reason. In this sample, around 300,000 clones appear, none counted once only. The ten largest account for 1.2% of the sample. Cells from pooled mouse cutaneous lymph nodes were stained for CD4, CD8alpha, NKG2D, NKG2ACE and other markers and then sorted on a BD Influx. The sequenced sample consisted of CD4+ T cells sorted from a lymph node. Source of these receptors: a C3H/HeJ mouse with alopecia areata. This line of mice carries MHC haplotype H2-k.

This clone was recorded a few times. These gene names are mouse names. The read gets to within 4 residues of the CDR3 end, and the germline J gene fills in the rest. This chain connects TRBV19 to TRBJ2-2; the match to TRBD2 covers 8 bases. There are 16 residues in the CDR3. The junction had 7 bases not matched to a gene; V was cut back by 2 bases and J by 4 bases. Germline-derived CDR1 and CDR2 are FNHDT and SITEND (reference sequence). CDR3 DNA, as far as it was read: TGTGCCAGCAGTATGGGGGGGGCGCTGGGCACCGGG. Amino acid sequence: CASSMGGALGTG. The full CDR3 protein is CASSMGGALGTGQLYF. The complete variable domain, with remaining parts taken from reference TRBV19 and TRBJ2-2, reads GGIITQTPKFLIGQEGQKLTLKCQQNFNHDTMYWYRQDSGKGLRLIYYSITENDLQKGDLSEGYDASREKKSSFSLTVTSAQKNEMAVFLCASSMGGALGTGQLYFGEGSKLTVL.

Concerning this clone: Gene names and germline match the mouse. The read comes to an end 4 residues before the CDR3 does, leaving the germline J gene to fill in the end. The chain has TRBV19 and TRBJ2-7; D might be TRBD1 (5 bases). Germline V gene lookup returns CDR1 FNHDT and CDR2 SITEND (reference sequence). This CDR3 contains 13 residues. The part of the CDR3 DNA that was read is TGTGCCAGCAGTATACCAGGGAGGCAT. This sequence encodes CASSIPGRH. The CDR3 in its entirety is CASSIPGRHEQYF.

This clone was seen only a few times. Genes here carry mouse names. Other DNA sequences of this sample code for an identical CDR3. CDR3 region: CASSQGRDTQYF. Partial CDR3 DNA: TGTGCCAGCAGTCAGGGGCGGGAC. The chain uses TRBV19 and TRBJ2-5; possible D gene TRBD1, 6 bases. The DNA ends 4 residues before the CDR3 does, and the rest of the CDR3 is filled in from the germline J gene. The V gene's germline CDR1 is FNHDT and CDR2 SITEND (reference sequence). The CDR3 contains 12 residues.

Concerning this clone itself: Gene names follow the mouse nomenclature. Read data end 4 residues before the CDR3 end; the end is taken from the germline J gene. Distinct nucleotide sequences in the sample also encode this CDR3. V gene TRBV13-1 combines with J gene TRBJ2-7; 10 bases are shared with TRBD1. Looked up from germline, CDR1 is NSHNY and CDR2 is SYGAGN. This CDR3 region has 14 residues. Incomplete CDR3 DNA: TGTGCCAGCAGTGAAAGGACAGGGGGTTAT. This codes for CASSERTGGY. The full-length CDR3 reads as CASSERTGGYEQYF.

This clone was counted a few times. The genes are named according to mouse. CDR3 in amino acids: CASSYPGGSSSAETLYF. The CDR3 DNA, read in part, is TGTGCCAGCAGCTATCCTGGGGGGTCCTCTAGTGCAGAA. The rearrangement joins TRBV3 to TRBJ2-3, with TRBD2 identical over 8 bases. Coverage ceases 4 residues before the CDR3 finishes, and the germline J gene fills in the end. The CDR3 totals 17 residues. The V and J ends lost 4 bases and 0 bases, in that order; junction bases with no gene match: 9. CDR1 and CDR2 (germline): SNHLY, FYNGKV (reference sequence).

This clone was picked up a small number of times. Gene names and germline refer to mouse. CDR3 residues: CASSSPQGSAETLYF. The covered CDR3 bases are TGTGCCAGCAGTTCCCCACAGGGTAGTGCAGAA. The gene calls are TRBV19 and TRBJ2-3; D may be TRBD1 (6 bases). The read falls 4 residues short of the CDR3 end, and the missing part is taken from the germline J gene. Trimming removed 4 bases at V and 0 bases at J, with 12 bases between. The CDR3 runs 15 residues. Germline loops: CDR1 FNHDT, CDR2 SITEND (reference sequence).

About this clone itself: Each gene name is a mouse one. The read is 4 residues too short to cover the CDR3 end, so that end is filled in from the germline J gene. The chain recombines TRBV17 with TRBJ1-1; 11 positions match TRBD1. The CDR3 is 15 residues long. V shed 1 base and J 4 bases; nucleotides not matched to a gene: 2. The germline V gene encodes CDR1 MNHDT and CDR2 YYDKIL. CDR3 loop: CASSRGTGGGTEVFF. CDR3 bases read: TGTGCTAGCAGTAGAGGGACAGGGGGCGGCACA.

This clone was seen a few times. Gene names denote mouse genes. The CDR3 bases that were read are TGCACCTGCAGTGCAGAGGGACAGGGGAGGTAT. This codes for CTCSAEGQGRY. The full CDR3 protein is CTCSAEGQGRYEQYF. The rearrangement joins TRBV1 to TRBJ2-7, with TRBD1 matching 10 bases. Read data end 4 residues before the CDR3 end; the end is taken from the germline J gene. The CDR3 runs to 15 residues. CDR1 and CDR2 from the germline V gene are NSQYPW and LRSPGD (reference sequence). Complete variable domain (other parts from reference TRBV1 and TRBJ2-7): VTLLEQNPRWRLVPRGQAVNLRCILKNSQYPWMSWYQQDLQKQLQWLFTLRSPGDKEVKSLPGADYLATRVTDTELRLQVANMSQGRTLYCTCSAEGQGRYEQYFGPGTRLTVL.

This clone showed up just a few times. Gene names are the mouse ones. The DNA read from the CDR3 is TGCACCTGCAGTGCAAAAGCCTAT. This gives the protein CTCSAKAY. The whole CDR3 protein is CTCSAKAYEQYF. The V gene is TRBV1, the J gene TRBJ2-7; unclear D gene. The read terminates 4 residues ahead of where the CDR3 ends, so the germline J gene completes it. The CDR3 totals 12 residues. Germline V gene sequence: CDR1 NSQYPW, CDR2 LRSPGD (reference sequence). V shed 2 bases and J shed 2 bases, with 4 bases lying between them.

A word on this clone: Gene names are the mouse ones. The read ends 4 residues before the CDR3 terminus; that terminus is restored from the germline J gene. The V gene is TRBV13-2, the J gene TRBJ2-7; 9 bases are shared with TRBD2. The CDR3 sequence is 16 residues long. Germline CDR1 is NNHNN and CDR2 is SYGAGS (reference sequence). The trim removed 5 bases at V and 3 bases at J, leaving 12 bases unmatched. The CDR3: CASGGQTGTGNYEQYF. The covered CDR3 bases are TGTGCCAGCGGGGGACAGACCGGGACTGGGAACTAT.

This clone was counted only a few times. The gene symbols are mouse symbols. The read ends 4 residues early relative to the CDR3; the germline J gene fills the gap. Other DNA sequences in this specimen translate into the identical CDR3. The chain combines TRBV31 with TRBJ2-3; TRBD2 agrees at 10 bases. CDR1 GKSSPN and CDR2 SITVG come from the germline V gene. The CDR3 is 16 residues long. With V trimmed by 3 bases and J by 0 bases, 6 bases remained unmatched. The part of the CDR3 DNA that was read is TGTGCCTGGAGCCCGGGACTGGGGACTAGTGCAGAA. Its translation: CAWSPGLGTSAE. The whole CDR3 sequence reads CAWSPGLGTSAETLYF.

Points on this clone: The listed genes are named as in mouse. The sequence runs out 4 residues before the end of the CDR3; the remainder is reconstructed from the germline J gene. The chain uses TRBV1 and TRBJ2-2; 8 nucleotides align to TRBD2. Germline CDR1 reads NSQYPW; CDR2 reads LRSPGD (reference sequence). With V trimmed by 1 base and J by 1 base, 2 bases remained unmatched. This CDR3 comprises 16 residues. The chain's CDR3 is CTCSAGTGLNTGQLYF. The part of the CDR3 DNA that was read is TGCACCTGCAGTGCAGGGACTGGGTTAAACACCGGG.

About this clone: Gene names and germline match the mouse. The read ends 4 residues early relative to the CDR3; the germline J gene fills the gap. The same CDR3 is also encoded by other DNA sequences in this sample. The chain uses TRBV1 and TRBJ2-3; 11 bases map to TRBD1. With 3 bases clipped from V and 3 bases from J, the junction kept 2 bases outside the gene matches. Germline V CDR1 and CDR2: NSQYPW, LRSPGD (reference sequence). The CDR3 covers 15 residues. The CDR3 spells CTCSAGQGAAETLYF. The covered CDR3 bases are TGCACCTGCAGTGCTGGACAGGGGGCGGCAGAA. Full variable domain (rest looked up from reference TRBV1 and TRBJ2-3): VTLLEQNPRWRLVPRGQAVNLRCILKNSQYPWMSWYQQDLQKQLQWLFTLRSPGDKEVKSLPGADYLATRVTDTELRLQVANMSQGRTLYCTCSAGQGAAETLYFGSGTRLTVL.

A note on this clone: Gene names follow the mouse nomenclature. Sequencing ends 4 residues short of the CDR3 end; the germline J gene provides the rest. J is TRBJ2-1 and V is TRBV13-3; D remains unclear. V was shortened by 1 base and J by 1 base, with 6 bases between the two germline ends. The germline V gene encodes CDR1 NNHDY and CDR2 SYVADS. The CDR3 runs 14 residues. The sequenced CDR3 bases are TGTGCCAGCAGTGATATCCAAAACTATGCT. Protein sequence: CASSDIQNYA. The complete CDR3 sequence is CASSDIQNYAEQFF.

This clone was seen only a few times. Gene names are the mouse ones. The read halts 4 residues ahead of the CDR3 end, with the missing end drawn from the germline J gene. The chain couples TRBV5 to TRBJ2-1, with D possibly matching TRBD1 (5 bases). The V end was cut by 0 bases, the J end by 5 bases, with 14 bases between. Germline CDR1 reads LGHNA; CDR2 reads YNLKQL (reference sequence). This CDR3 comprises 16 residues. The covered CDR3 bases are TGTGCCAGCAGCCAAGATACGGGCAGGGTGGATGCT. It codes for CASSQDTGRVDA. The full CDR3 protein reads CASSQDTGRVDAEQFF.